Below, 12 T cell receptor beta chains from the same sample are listed, as sequenced in a study of cytomegalovirus exposure and HLA in healthy donors (dated by TCRdb to the late 2010s). Libraries were built with the immunoSEQ multiplex PCR assay. For the multiplex PCR, a mixture combining 60 forward primers for TCR Vbeta segments and 13 reverse primers for TCR Jbeta segments was used. TCRdb took over this immuneACCESS table, retaining in-frame rearrangements with V and J assigned. Such tables are incomplete; in checked studies, under half of the missing clones stem from an unresolved V gene, and the remainder is unexplained. The sample table records 150,000 to 200,000 clones; 65% to 80% of these occur just once. The ten largest clones add up to around 3% of the sample. The sample was PBMCs. The receptors were sampled from a woman aged 45-59 years in good health and CMV-seropositive.

This clone came up a few times. The genes are TRBV5-1 and TRBJ2-3; TRBD2 matches 9 bases. V dropped 3 bases and J dropped 0; count of bases not matched to a gene: 8. The V gene's germline CDR1 is SGHRS and CDR2 YFSETQ. The CDR3 contains 17 residues. The CDR3 nucleotides read TGCGCCAGCAGCTCCGGGACTAGCAGCGCCAGCACAGATACGCAGTATTTT. Its translation is CASSSGTSSASTDTQYF.

This chain uses TRBV6-6 with TRBJ1-2; a weak D match, TRBD1 (5 bases). The CDR3 sequence is 12 residues long. V lost 11 bases and J lost 5, with 15 bases in between. Germline V gives CDR1 MNHNY, CDR2 SVGAGI (reference sequence). The CDR3 loop reads CACGLGGYGYTF. The CDR3 coding sequence is TGTGCCTGCGGGCTGGGGGGTTATGGCTACACCTTC.

The chain joins TRBV29-1 to TRBJ1-5; 7 nucleotides match TRBD1. After removal of 4 bases from V and 9 bases from J, the junction contained 9 bases not matched to a gene. This CDR3 comprises 13 residues. Germline CDR1 is SQVTM and CDR2 is ANQGSEA. The DNA for the CDR3 is TGCAGCGTTGTCGGCGCACAGGGGACGCCCCAGCATTTT. Its translation is CSVVGAQGTPQHF.

The rearrangement links TRBV7-2 to TRBJ1-5, with D unclear. The V end was cut by 2 bases, the J end by 5 bases, with 7 bases between. Germline-derived CDR1 and CDR2 are SGHTA and FQGNSA. The CDR3 contains 13 residues. CDR3 in DNA: TGTGCCAGCAGCTTAAACAGCTATCAGCCCCAGCATTTT. Amino acid sequence: CASSLNSYQPQHF.

This clone was detected a few times. This chain uses TRBV5-4 with TRBJ2-5, with 13 bases fitting TRBD2. CDR1 and CDR2 (germline): SGHNT, YYREEE (reference sequence). This CDR3 comprises 15 residues. Germline trimming cut 4 bases from V and 4 bases from J; bases unmatched to any gene: 4. CDR3 nucleotide sequence: TGTGCCAGCAGCGCCGGACTAGCGGGGGTAGAGACCCAGTACTTC. Its translation: CASSAGLAGVETQYF. Based on the CDR3 plus reference TRBV5-4 and TRBJ2-5, the full variable domain is ETGVTQSPTHLIKTRGQQVTLRCSSQSGHNTVSWYQQALGQGPQFIFQYYREEENGRGNFPPRFSGLQFPNYSSELNVNALELDDSALYLCASSAGLAGVETQYFGPGTRLLVL.

The genes are TRBV5-1 and TRBJ1-1, with TRBD1 matching 7 bases. V shed 4 bases and J 3 bases; nucleotides not matched to a gene: 6. Germline V gene sequence: CDR1 SGHRS, CDR2 YFSETQ. The CDR3 contains 14 residues. CDR3 region: CASSPPQGHTEAFF. The CDR3 coding sequence is TGCGCCAGCAGCCCACCACAGGGGCACACTGAAGCTTTCTTT. Looking up the rest from reference TRBV5-1 and TRBJ1-1 gives the full variable domain: KAGVTQTPRYLIKTRGQQVTLSCSPISGHRSVSWYQQTPGQGLQFLFEYFSETQRNKGNFPGRFSGRQFSNSRSEMNVSTLELGDSALYLCASSPPQGHTEAFFGQGTRLTVV.

The chain joins TRBV7-3 to TRBJ1-1; TRBD1 matches at 11 bases. The CDR3 is 15 amino acids. Per germline, CDR1 SGHTA and CDR2 FQGTGA. V gave up 2 bases and J gave up 2 bases; unmatched junction bases: 1. The CDR3: CASSLGTGGNTEAFF. The CDR3 coding sequence is TGTGCCAGCAGCTTAGGGACAGGGGGAAACACTGAAGCTTTCTTT.

Only one count was recorded for this clone. The chain is built from TRBV19 and TRBJ1-5; D is unresolved. Germline CDR1 and CDR2: LNHDA and SQIVND (reference sequence). CDR3 length: 16 residues. V gave up 1 base and J gave up 0 bases, with 10 bases separating them. The CDR3 region is CASSIVRGYSNQPQHF. In DNA form, the CDR3 reads TGTGCCAGTAGTATAGTTCGCGGATATAGCAATCAGCCCCAGCATTTT.

This rearrangement joins TRBV4-1 to TRBJ1-1; D call uncertain. CDR1 MGHRA and CDR2 YSYEKL come from the germline V gene. The V end lost 1 base, the J end lost 5 bases, and 11 bases lay between the germline ends. CDR3 length: 14 amino acids. CDR3 residues: CASSQGNTGTEAFF. CDR3 DNA sequence: TGCGCCAGCAGCCAAGGCAATACGGGGACTGAAGCTTTCTTT.

In the case of this clone: An end of the junction differs from the germline gene, which may be a read error. V gene TRBV15 combines with J gene TRBJ2-6; a weak D match, TRBD2 (5 bases). The CDR3 contains 17 residues. Germline values: CDR1 LNHNV, CDR2 YYDKDF (reference sequence). CDR3 sequence reads: CATSRDLRTLGANVLTF. In nucleotides, the CDR3 is TGTGCCACTAGCAGAGATCTCCGGACTCTTGGGGCCAACGTCCTGACTTTC.

This clone was seen only once. This chain links TRBV6-6 with TRBJ1-5; D is uncertain. V was clipped by 6 bases and J by 0 bases, with 6 bases between them. This CDR3 is built from 13 residues. Germline CDR1 MNHNY, CDR2 SVGAGI (reference sequence). This CDR3 reads CASSSYSNQPQHF. CDR3 sequence (DNA): TGTGCCAGCAGCTCTTATAGCAATCAGCCCCAGCATTTT.

J is TRBJ2-3 and V is TRBV9; D ambiguous. This CDR3 is 12 amino acids long. CDR1 SGDLS and CDR2 YYNGEE come from the germline V gene. Trimming shortened V by 3 bases and J by 2 bases, and 4 bases separated the two germline ends. Here the CDR3 reads CASSDNTDTQYF. CDR3 nucleotides: TGTGCCAGCAGCGATAACACAGATACGCAGTATTTT.